This T cell receptor beta chain came from a study of long-term antiretroviral therapy in people with HIV. Overall study: Initial samples were collected about a decade before the 2015 immediate-ART recommendation. Broader study findings: Transplant-donor-level diversity was not reached after ART, though diversity increased. Within the repertoire, clones expanded before ART were dominant at all time points.

Regarding this clone: Its antigen remains unknown.

In the United States, treatment was given to all participants with HIV. Researchers report immunoSEQ v3.0 was run at survey level. Here immunoSEQ multiplex PCR was the method, and the copy in TCRdb shows in-frame clones only, minus some. This sample carries roughly 20,000 clones, roughly 78% of them seen once, and the ten largest clones take approximately 8.6%. CDR1 and CDR2 from the germline V gene are KGHSH and LQKENI. Between the trimmed V and J ends, which lost 6 bases and 5 bases, there was a span of 14 bases. This CDR3 comprises 13 residues. The V gene is TRBV18, the J gene TRBJ2-7; a possible D gene is TRBD1 (5 bases). The specimen was unsorted PBMCs, collected at the start of antiretroviral therapy, before treatment. The TCR sequence derives from a woman aged 40 to 50 with HIV. CDR3 region: CASSYSQGDEQYF. The CDR3 nucleotides are TGTGCCAGCTCTTACTCCCAGGGCGACGAGCAGTACTTC.